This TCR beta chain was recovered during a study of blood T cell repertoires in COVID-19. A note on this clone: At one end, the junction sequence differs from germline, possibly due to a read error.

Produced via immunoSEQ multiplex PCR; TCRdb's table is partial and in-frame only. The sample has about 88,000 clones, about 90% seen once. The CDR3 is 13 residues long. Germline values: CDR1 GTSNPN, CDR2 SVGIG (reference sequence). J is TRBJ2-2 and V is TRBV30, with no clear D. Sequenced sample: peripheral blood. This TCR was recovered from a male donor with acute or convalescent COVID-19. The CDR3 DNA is TGTGCCCGGAGTGTATTAGCCGGCGGGGAGCTGTTTTTT. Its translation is CARSVLAGGELFF.